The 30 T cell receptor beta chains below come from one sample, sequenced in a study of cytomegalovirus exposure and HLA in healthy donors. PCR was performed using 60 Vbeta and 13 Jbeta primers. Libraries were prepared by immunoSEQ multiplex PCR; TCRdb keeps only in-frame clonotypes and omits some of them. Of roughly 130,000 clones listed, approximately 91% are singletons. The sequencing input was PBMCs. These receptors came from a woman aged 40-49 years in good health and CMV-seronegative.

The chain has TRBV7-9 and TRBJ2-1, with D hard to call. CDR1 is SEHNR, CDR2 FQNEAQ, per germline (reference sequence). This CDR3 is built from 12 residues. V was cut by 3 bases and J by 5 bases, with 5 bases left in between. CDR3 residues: CASSFADNEQFF. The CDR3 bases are TGTGCCAGCAGCTTTGCGGACAATGAGCAGTTCTTC.

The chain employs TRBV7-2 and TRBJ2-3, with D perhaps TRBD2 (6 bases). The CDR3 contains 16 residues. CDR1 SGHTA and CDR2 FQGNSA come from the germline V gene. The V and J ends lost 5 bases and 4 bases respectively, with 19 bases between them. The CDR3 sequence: CASSPPRAGPPDTQYF. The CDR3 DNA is TGTGCCAGCAGCCCCCCGAGGGCGGGACCCCCAGATACGCAGTATTTT.

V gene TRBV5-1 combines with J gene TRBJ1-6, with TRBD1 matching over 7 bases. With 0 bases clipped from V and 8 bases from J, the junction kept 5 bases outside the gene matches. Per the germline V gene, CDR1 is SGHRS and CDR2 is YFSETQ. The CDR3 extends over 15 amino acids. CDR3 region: CASSLGGTAYSPLHF. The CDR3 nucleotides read TGCGCCAGCAGCTTGGGAGGGACAGCCTATTCACCCCTCCACTTT.

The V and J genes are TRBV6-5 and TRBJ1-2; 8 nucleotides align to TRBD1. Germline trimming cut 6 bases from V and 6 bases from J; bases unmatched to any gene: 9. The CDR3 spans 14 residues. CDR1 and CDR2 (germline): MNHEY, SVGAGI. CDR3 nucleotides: TGTGCCAGCAGGACGACAGGGGCAAATGATGGCTACACCTTC. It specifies CASRTTGANDGYTF.

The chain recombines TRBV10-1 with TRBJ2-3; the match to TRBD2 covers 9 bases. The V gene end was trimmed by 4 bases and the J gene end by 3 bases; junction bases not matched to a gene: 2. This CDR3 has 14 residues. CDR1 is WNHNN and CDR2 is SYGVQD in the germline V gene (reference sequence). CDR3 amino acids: CASSATSGTDTQYF. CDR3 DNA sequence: TGCGCCAGCAGTGCGACTAGCGGAACAGATACGCAGTATTTT.

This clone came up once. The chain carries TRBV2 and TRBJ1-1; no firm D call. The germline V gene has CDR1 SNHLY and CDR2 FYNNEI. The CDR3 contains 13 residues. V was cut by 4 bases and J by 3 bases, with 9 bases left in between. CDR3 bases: TGTGCCAGCAGTGTTGAGGCCGACACTGAAGCTTTCTTT. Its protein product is CASSVEADTEAFF.

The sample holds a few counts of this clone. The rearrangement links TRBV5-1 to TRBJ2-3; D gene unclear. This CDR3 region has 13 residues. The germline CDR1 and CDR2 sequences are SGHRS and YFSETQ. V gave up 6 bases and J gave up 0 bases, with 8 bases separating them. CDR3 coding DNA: TGCGCCAGCACTGGGCCAAGCACAGATACGCAGTATTTT. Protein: CASTGPSTDTQYF.

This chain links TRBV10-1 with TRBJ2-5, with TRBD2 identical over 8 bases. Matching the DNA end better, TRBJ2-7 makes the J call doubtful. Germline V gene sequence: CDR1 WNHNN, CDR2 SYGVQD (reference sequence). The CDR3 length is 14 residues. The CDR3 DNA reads TGCGCCAGCAGTGGACTAGCGCATCCCTACGAGCAGTACTTC. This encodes CASSGLAHPYEQYF.

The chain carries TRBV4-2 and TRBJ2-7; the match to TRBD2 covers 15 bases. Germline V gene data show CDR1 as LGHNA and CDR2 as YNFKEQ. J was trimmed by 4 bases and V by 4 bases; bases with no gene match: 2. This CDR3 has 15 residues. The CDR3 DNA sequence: TGTGCCAGCAGCCCGGGACTAGCGGGGGGATACGAGCAGTACTTC. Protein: CASSPGLAGGYEQYF.

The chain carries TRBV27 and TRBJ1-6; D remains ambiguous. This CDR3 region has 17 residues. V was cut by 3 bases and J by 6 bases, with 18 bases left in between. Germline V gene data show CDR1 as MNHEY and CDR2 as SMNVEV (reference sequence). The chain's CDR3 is CASSLGGGRGSNSPLHF. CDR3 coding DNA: TGTGCCAGCAGTTTGGGTGGTGGGCGAGGGAGTAATTCACCCCTCCACTTT.

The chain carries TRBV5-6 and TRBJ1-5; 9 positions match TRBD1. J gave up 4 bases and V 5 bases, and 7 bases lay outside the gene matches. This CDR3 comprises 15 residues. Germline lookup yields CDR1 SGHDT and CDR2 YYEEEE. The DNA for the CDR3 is TGTGCCAGCAGTTGGGGGACAGGGCTTAATCAGCCCCAGCATTTT. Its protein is CASSWGTGLNQPQHF.

Here the CDR3 reads CASSLPGTDTQYF. The CDR3 DNA follows: TGTGCCAGCAGCCTACCGGGCACAGATACGCAGTATTTT. The chain has TRBV27 and TRBJ2-3; D is uncertain. The CDR3 loop spans 13 amino acids. Per germline, CDR1 MNHEY and CDR2 SMNVEV (reference sequence). The V end lost 6 bases, the J end lost 1 base, and 8 bases lay between the germline ends.

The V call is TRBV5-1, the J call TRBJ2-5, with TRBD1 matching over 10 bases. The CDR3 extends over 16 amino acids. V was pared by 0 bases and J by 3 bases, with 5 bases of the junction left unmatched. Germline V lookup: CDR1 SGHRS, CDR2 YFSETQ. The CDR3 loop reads CASSLGDRGFEETQYF. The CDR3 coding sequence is TGCGCCAGCAGCTTGGGGGACAGGGGATTTGAAGAGACCCAGTACTTC.

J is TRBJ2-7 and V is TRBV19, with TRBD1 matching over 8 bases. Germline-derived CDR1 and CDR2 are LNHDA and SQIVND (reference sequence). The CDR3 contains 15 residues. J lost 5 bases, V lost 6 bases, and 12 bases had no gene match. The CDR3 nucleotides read TGTGCCAGTAGAGGCACGAGGCAGGGGGCACACGAGCAGTACTTC. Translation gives CASRGTRQGAHEQYF.

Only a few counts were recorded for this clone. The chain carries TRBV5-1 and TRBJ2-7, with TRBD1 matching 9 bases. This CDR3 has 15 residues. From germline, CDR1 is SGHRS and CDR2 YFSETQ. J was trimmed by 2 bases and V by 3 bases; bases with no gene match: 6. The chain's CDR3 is CASSSRQGVPYEQYF. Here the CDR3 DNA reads TGCGCCAGCAGCTCGAGACAGGGGGTACCCTACGAGCAGTACTTC.

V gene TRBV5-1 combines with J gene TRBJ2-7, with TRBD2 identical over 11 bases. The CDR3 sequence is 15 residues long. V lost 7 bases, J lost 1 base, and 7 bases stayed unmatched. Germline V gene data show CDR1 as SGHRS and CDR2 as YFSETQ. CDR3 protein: CASALAGGTSYEQYF. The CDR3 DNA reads TGCGCCAGCGCGCTAGCGGGAGGTACTTCCTACGAGCAGTACTTC. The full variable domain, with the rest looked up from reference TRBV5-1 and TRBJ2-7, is KAGVTQTPRYLIKTRGQQVTLSCSPISGHRSVSWYQQTPGQGLQFLFEYFSETQRNKGNFPGRFSGRQFSNSRSEMNVSTLELGDSALYLCASALAGGTSYEQYFGPGTRLTVT.

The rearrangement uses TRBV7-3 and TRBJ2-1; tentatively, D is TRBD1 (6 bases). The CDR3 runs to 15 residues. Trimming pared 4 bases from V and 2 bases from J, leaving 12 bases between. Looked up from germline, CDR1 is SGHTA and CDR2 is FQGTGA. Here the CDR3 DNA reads TGTGCCAGCAGCTCTAGACAGGCTCCCTACAATGAGCAGTTCTTC. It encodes CASSSRQAPYNEQFF.

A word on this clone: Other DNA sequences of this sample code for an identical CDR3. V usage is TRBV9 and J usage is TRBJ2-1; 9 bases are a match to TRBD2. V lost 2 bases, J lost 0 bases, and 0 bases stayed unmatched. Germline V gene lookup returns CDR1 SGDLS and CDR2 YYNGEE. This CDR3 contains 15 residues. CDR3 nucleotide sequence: TGTGCCAGCAGCGTTAGCGGGAGCTCCTACAATGAGCAGTTCTTC. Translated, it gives CASSVSGSSYNEQFF.

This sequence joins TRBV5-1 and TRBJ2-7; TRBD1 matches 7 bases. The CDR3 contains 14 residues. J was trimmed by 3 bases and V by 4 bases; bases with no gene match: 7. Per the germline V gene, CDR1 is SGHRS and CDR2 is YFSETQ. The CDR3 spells CASSRDRVIYEQYF. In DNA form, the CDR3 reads TGCGCCAGCAGCAGAGACAGGGTAATCTACGAGCAGTACTTC.

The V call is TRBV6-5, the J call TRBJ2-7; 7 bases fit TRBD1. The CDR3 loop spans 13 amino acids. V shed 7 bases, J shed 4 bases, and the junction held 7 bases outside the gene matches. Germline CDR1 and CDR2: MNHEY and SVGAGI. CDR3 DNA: TGTGCCAGCACCATGACAGGGATGTACGAGCAGTACTTC. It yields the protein CASTMTGMYEQYF.

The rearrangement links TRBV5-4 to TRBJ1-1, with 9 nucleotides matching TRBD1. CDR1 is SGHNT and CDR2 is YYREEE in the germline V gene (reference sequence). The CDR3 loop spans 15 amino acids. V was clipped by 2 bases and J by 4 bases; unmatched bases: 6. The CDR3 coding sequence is TGTGCCAGCAGCTTTGGAGGACAGGGGAGCACTGAAGCTTTCTTT. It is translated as CASSFGGQGSTEAFF.

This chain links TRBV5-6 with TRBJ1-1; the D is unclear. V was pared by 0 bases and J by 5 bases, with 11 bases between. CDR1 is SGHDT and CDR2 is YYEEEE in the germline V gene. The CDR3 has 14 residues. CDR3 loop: CASSLAGRYTEAFF. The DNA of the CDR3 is TGTGCCAGCAGCTTGGCCGGGAGGTATACTGAAGCTTTCTTT.

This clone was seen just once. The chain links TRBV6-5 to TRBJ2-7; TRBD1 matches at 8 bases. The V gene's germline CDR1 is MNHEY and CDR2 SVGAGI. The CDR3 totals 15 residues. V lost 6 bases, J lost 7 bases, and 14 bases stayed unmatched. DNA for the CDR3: TGTGCCAGCAGCTCCGGAGGACAGGGTTCAGGGGAGCAGTACTTC. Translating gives CASSSGGQGSGEQYF.

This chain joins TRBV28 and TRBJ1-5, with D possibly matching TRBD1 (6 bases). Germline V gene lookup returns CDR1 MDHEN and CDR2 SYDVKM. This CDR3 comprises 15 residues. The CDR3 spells CGSRTEKYSNQPQHF. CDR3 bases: TGTGGGTCCCGGACAGAAAAGTATAGCAATCAGCCCCAGCATTTT.

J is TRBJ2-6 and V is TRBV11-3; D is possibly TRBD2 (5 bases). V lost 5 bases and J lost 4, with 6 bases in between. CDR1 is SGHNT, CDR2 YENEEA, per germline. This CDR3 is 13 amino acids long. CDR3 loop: CASSRGGANVLTF. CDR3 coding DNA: TGTGCCAGCAGCCGCGGGGGGGCCAACGTCCTGACTTTC.

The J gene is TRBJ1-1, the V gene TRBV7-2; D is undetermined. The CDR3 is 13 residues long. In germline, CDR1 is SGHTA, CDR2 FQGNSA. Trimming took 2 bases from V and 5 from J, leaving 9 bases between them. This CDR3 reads CASSLSRVTEAFF. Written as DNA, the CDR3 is TGTGCCAGCAGCTTATCGAGGGTTACTGAAGCTTTCTTT.

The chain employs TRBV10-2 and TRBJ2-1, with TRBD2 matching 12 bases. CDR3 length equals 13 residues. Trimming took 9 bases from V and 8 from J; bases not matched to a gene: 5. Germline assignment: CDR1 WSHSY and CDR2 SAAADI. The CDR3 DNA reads TGCGCCAGTTTACTAGCGGGAGGCGATGAGCAGTTCTTC. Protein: CASLLAGGDEQFF.

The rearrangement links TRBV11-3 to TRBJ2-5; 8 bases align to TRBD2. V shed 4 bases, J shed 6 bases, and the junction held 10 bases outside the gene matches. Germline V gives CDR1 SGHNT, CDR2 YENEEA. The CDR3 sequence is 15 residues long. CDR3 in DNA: TGTGCCAGCAGCTCATTAGCGGGAACAGGGAAGACCCAGTACTTC. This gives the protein CASSSLAGTGKTQYF.

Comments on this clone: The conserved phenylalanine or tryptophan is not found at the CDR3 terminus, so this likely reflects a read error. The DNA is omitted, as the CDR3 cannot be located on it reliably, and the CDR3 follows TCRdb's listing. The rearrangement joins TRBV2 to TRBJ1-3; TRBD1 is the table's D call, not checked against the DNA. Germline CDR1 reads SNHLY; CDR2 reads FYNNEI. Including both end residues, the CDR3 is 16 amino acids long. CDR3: CASSGGQGLVGNTISL.

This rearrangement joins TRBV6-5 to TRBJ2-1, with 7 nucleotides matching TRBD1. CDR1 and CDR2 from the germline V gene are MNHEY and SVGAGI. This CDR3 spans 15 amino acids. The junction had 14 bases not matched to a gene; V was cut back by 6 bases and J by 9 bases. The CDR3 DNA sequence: TGTGCCAGCAGAGCCACAGGGGCAAAGTTGAGTGAGCAGTTCTTC. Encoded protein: CASRATGAKLSEQFF.